The text below deals with one T cell receptor (beta chain). The clone's antigen remains unknown. The sample holds no much larger clone one base away, and base qualities are not on file. The data belong to a study of regulatory and conventional T cells in breast cancer (dated by TCRdb to between 2014 and 2017). Trimming takes 4 bases from V and 0 bases from J, and the germline ends sit 13 bases apart. The CDR3 runs 16 residues from the cysteine to the phenylalanine. The CDR3 DNA has 48 bases and is translated from base 1. The germline V gene specifies SGHTA as CDR1 and FQGNSA as CDR2. The receptor library was made with PCR. The sequencing machine was an Illumina MiSeq. TCRdb applied fastp at Q25 and MiXCR to the public reads, then kept only in-frame beta chains. Every entry covers one CDR3 protein and lists the most common genes and DNA from its rows. This sample is represented by more than 15,000 distinct CDR3 sequences; around 30% of them were singletons. The ten most abundant clones make up 1.5% to 2% of the sample.

Input material: conventional T cells from blood. Rearrangement joined TRBV7-2 to TRBJ1-3; possibly the D gene is TRBD1, per 5 matching bases. The receptor comes from a female donor in good health. The CDR3 sequence is CASSSRGPNSGNTIYF. The bases are TGTGCCAGCAGCTCCCGGGGCCCTAACTCTGGAAACACCATATATTTT.